The present T cell receptor beta chain was sequenced within a study of blood T cells in healthy people across ages. Trimming pared 3 bases from V and 6 bases from J, leaving 6 bases between. In germline, CDR1 is SGHDN, CDR2 FVKESK. This CDR3 contains 12 residues. A sample-barcoded 5' primer and a J-beta primer mix were used in a second PCR of roughly 7 to 12 cycles. From each sample, at least 2.5 million paired-end reads containing CDR3 were obtained. Each CDR3 protein is one row after TCRdb ran MiXCR on the 5' RACE reads. The sample holds hundreds of thousands of distinct CDR3 sequences, 20% to 25% seen once.

This receptor was taken from a man between 70 and 80 years old in good health. The V and J genes are TRBV14 and TRBJ2-4, with D possibly matching TRBD1 (6 bases). The sequencing sample was made of blood. The CDR3 DNA is TGTGCCAGCAGCCAGACAGGAAACATTCAGTACTTC. It translates to CASSQTGNIQYF.